The 7 T cell receptor beta chains listed next were all sequenced from one sample in a study of T cell repertoires in cytomegalovirus infection. TCRdb reprocessed the reads via MiXCR and lists one record per CDR3 protein. In the table there are hundreds of thousands of distinct CDR3 sequences, around a sixth of which are singletons. The source material was PBMCs. These receptor sequences come from a human donor in good health (CMV status not recorded). Some clones in this sample may be carry-over from other donors' samples.

The rearrangement links TRBV29-1 to TRBJ2-1; 9 bases align to TRBD2. With V trimmed by 6 bases and J by 7 bases, 13 bases remained unmatched. CDR3 length: 15 residues. The germline V gene has CDR1 SQVTM and CDR2 ANQGSEA. CDR3 loop: CSVVSAGGPQNEQFF. In nucleotides, the CDR3 is TGCAGCGTGGTCTCAGCGGGGGGCCCGCAGAATGAGCAGTTCTTC.

Concerning this clonotype itself: A read error may account for a junction end that differs from germline. V and J are TRBV7-2 and TRBJ1-5; D might be TRBD1 (6 bases). Per the germline V gene, CDR1 is SGHTA and CDR2 is FQGNSA. This CDR3 is built from 17 residues. Here the CDR3 reads CASSPETGLHSNQPQQF. The CDR3 DNA is TGTGCCAGCAGTCCAGAGACAGGTCTTCATAGCAATCAGCCCCAGCAATTT.

This clonotype was counted between two and nine times. The chain carries TRBV7-2 and TRBJ2-3; 7 bases align to TRBD2. Per the germline V gene, CDR1 is SGHTA and CDR2 is FQGNSA. V shed 4 bases and J 1 base; nucleotides not matched to a gene: 8. The CDR3 length is 16 residues. CDR3 DNA sequence: TGTGCCAGCAGCTACGCCCCTAGCGGAGGCACAGATACGCAGTATTTT. This translates into CASSYAPSGGTDTQYF.

This chain joins TRBV20-1 and TRBJ2-7; 9 bases line up with TRBD1. Germline values: CDR1 DFQATT, CDR2 SNEGSKA (reference sequence). V gave up 1 base and J gave up 2 bases; unmatched junction bases: 3. The CDR3 contains 14 residues. CDR3 DNA: TGCAGTGCTAGAGGACAGGGGGAAGCCTACGAGCAGTACTTC. It codes for CSARGQGEAYEQYF.

This chain links TRBV12-3 or TRBV12-4 with TRBJ1-2; D is uncertain. V lost 1 base to trimming and J lost 4 bases, with 7 bases between them. The CDR3 contains 13 residues. The CDR3 bases are TGTGCCAGCAGTTTAGGAATTGGCTATGGCTACACCTTC. Translation: CASSLGIGYGYTF.

This clonotype has a count of ten or more. V is TRBV20-1 and J is TRBJ1-5; D gene ambiguous. Trimming stripped 2 bases from V and 7 bases from J, with 15 bases between. This CDR3 has 14 residues. Germline loops: CDR1 DFQATT, CDR2 SNEGSKA (reference sequence). The CDR3 region is CSARLSATAQPQHF. The DNA for the CDR3 is TGCAGTGCTAGACTTAGCGCGACGGCGCAGCCCCAGCATTTT.

V usage is TRBV6-1 and J usage is TRBJ2-7, with D possibly being TRBD1 (6 bases). Germline loops: CDR1 MNHNS, CDR2 SASEGT. V gave up 4 bases and J gave up 3 bases, with 16 bases separating them. The CDR3 consists of 15 residues. CDR3: CASSGRLDRYYEQYF. DNA of the CDR3: TGTGCCAGCAGTGGGAGACTGGACAGATACTACGAGCAGTACTTC.